In this sample, the clone carrying this T cell receptor (beta chain) turned up once. Its antigen remains unknown. The sample originates from a study of immune cell composition in non-small cell lung cancer. Findings and limits, study-wide: Tumour TCR-beta clonality showed no significant link to smoking pack-years. Tumour-associated clones >0.5% occurred in 30% to 35% of adenocarcinomas, roughly four fifths of squamous.

CDR1 LNHNV and CDR2 YYDKDF come from the germline V gene (reference sequence). The CDR3 spans 14 residues. The ends were cut back, 1 base at V and 4 bases at J, with 10 bases in the middle. Normal lung was sampled as far from the tumour as possible, at least 3 cm. Method: immunoSEQ multiplex PCR; TCRdb's copy keeps in-frame clones and lacks some. The sample consists of about 4,500 clones, 65% to 75% of them appearing once. This chain connects TRBV15 to TRBJ1-1; D is perhaps TRBD1 (5 bases). The TCR sequence derives from a human donor with non-small cell lung cancer. Sample: non-adjacent lung tissue. This chain's CDR3 is CATSRAGPGTEAFF. The CDR3 nucleotides read TGTGCCACCAGCAGAGCAGGGCCGGGCACTGAAGCTTTCTTT.